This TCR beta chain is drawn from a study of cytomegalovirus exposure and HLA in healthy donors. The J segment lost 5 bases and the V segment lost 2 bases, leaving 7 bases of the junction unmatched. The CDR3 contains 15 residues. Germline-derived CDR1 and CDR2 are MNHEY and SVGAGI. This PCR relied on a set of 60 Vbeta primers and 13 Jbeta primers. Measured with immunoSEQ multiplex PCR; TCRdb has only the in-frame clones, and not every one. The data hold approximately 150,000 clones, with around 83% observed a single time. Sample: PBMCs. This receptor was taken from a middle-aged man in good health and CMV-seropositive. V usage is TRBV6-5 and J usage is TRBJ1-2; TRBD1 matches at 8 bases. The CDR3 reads CASSYRQDRVYGYTF. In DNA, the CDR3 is TGTGCCAGCAGTTACCGTCAGGACAGGGTTTATGGCTACACCTTC.